This T cell receptor (beta chain) was recovered during a study of naive CD8 T cells in extremely preterm neonates. Assay: immunoSEQ multiplex PCR; the TCRdb copy retains only in-frame clones and omits some. In the table there are about 7,300 clones, roughly nine tenths of which are singletons. Cord blood came from elective full-term cesareans at about 35-41 weeks without labor or membrane rupture. The clonotype was recovered from a newborn in good health. The sample comprised naive CD8+ T cells from cord blood.

The CDR3 DNA follows: TGTGCCAGTAGTATAGCGGGAGGGCATGAGCAGTTCTTC. As protein: CASSIAGGHEQFF. The gene calls are TRBV19 and TRBJ2-1; 8 bases agree with TRBD2. With V trimmed by 1 base and J by 8 bases, 1 base remained unmatched. The CDR3 is made up of 13 amino acids. Germline-derived CDR1 and CDR2 are LNHDA and SQIVND (reference sequence).